This TCR beta chain comes out of a study of blood T cell repertoires in COVID-19. V lost 2 bases, J lost 4 bases, and 12 bases stayed unmatched. CDR3 length: 18 residues. The germline V gene has CDR1 SGHTA and CDR2 FQGNSA. Clones were sequenced by immunoSEQ multiplex PCR, and TCRdb holds only the in-frame ones, with some missing. The sample carries roughly 250,000 clones, around nine tenths recorded once. This sequence joins TRBV7-2 and TRBJ1-1; 11 positions match TRBD1. Sequenced sample: PBMCs or T cells enriched from blood (not recorded which). The TCR sequence derives from a woman aged 18 to 35 who had recovered from COVID-19. CDR3 in amino acids: CASSLLAGGTGGGTEAFF. The CDR3 DNA is TGTGCCAGCAGCTTATTGGCAGGCGGGACAGGGGGGGGCACTGAAGCTTTCTTT.